Presented here are 23 T cell receptor beta chains from one specimen sequenced in a study of somatic mutations in cytotoxic T cells in rheumatoid arthritis. TCRdb's table, derived via immunoSEQ multiplex PCR, lists solely in-frame clones and lacks some. The table has some 30,000 clones, around 90% seen once. The sequencing input was CD8+ T cells sorted from blood. These receptors all stem from an adult with rheumatoid arthritis.

The chain combines TRBV6-1 with TRBJ1-4; D remains ambiguous. CDR3 length: 14 residues. Deletions cut 2 bases from V and 8 bases from J, with 12 bases between. Germline-derived CDR1 and CDR2 are MNHNS and SASEGT. As DNA, the CDR3 is TGTGCCAGCAGTGAAAGCTCCAAATACGAAAAACTGTTTTTT. It codes for CASSESSKYEKLFF.

This sequence joins TRBV7-7 and TRBJ2-3; the D gene is possibly TRBD2 (6 bases). The CDR3 runs 13 residues. Per the germline V gene, CDR1 is SSHAT and CDR2 is FNYEAQ (reference sequence). V was cut by 5 bases and J by 10 bases, with 16 bases left in between. The CDR3 protein is CASSPGGGNAQYF. CDR3 coding DNA: TGTGCCAGCAGCCCCGGTGGAGGGAATGCGCAGTATTTT.

The rearrangement links TRBV5-5 to TRBJ2-5; maybe TRBD1 (6 bases). The germline CDR1 and CDR2 sequences are SGHKS and YYEKEE (reference sequence). V was cut by 3 bases and J by 5 bases, with 11 bases left in between. CDR3 size: 13 residues. The CDR3 bases are TGTGCCAGCAGCTCACAGGGTTCGGAGACCCAGTACTTC. Encoded protein: CASSSQGSETQYF.

V usage is TRBV27 and J usage is TRBJ2-1, with 11 nucleotides matching TRBD2. The junction had 4 bases not matched to a gene; V was cut back by 2 bases and J by 10 bases. Germline V lookup: CDR1 MNHEY, CDR2 SMNVEV (reference sequence). There are 14 residues in the CDR3. The CDR3 is CASSLGLAGWEQFF. Here the CDR3 DNA reads TGTGCCAGCAGTTTAGGACTAGCGGGTTGGGAGCAGTTCTTC.

The chain employs TRBV19 and TRBJ1-2; weak D call: TRBD1 (5 bases). V dropped 6 bases and J dropped 0 bases, with 17 bases sitting between them. This CDR3 region has 16 residues. CDR1 LNHDA and CDR2 SQIVND come from the germline V gene (reference sequence). The CDR3 protein is CASSLGGGAPNYGYTF. CDR3 DNA: TGTGCCAGTAGCCTCGGCGGCGGGGCGCCTAACTATGGCTACACCTTC. The entire variable domain, with the rest obtained from reference TRBV19 and TRBJ1-2, is as follows: DGGITQSPKYLFRKEGQNVTLSCEQNLNHDAMYWYRQDPGQGLRLIYYSQIVNDFQKGDIAEGYSVSREKKESFPLTVTSAQKNPTAFYLCASSLGGGAPNYGYTFGSGTRLTVV.

In its sample, this clone was seen a few times. V gene TRBV2 combines with J gene TRBJ1-2; TRBD1 matches 7 bases. Trimming at V came to 1 base and at J to 4 bases, leaving 3 bases not matched to a gene. The germline gives CDR1 SNHLY, CDR2 FYNNEI. This CDR3 spans 14 amino acids. CDR3 region: CASSEVGTVYGYTF. The CDR3 region has the DNA TGTGCCAGCAGTGAAGTCGGGACAGTCTATGGCTACACCTTC.

The CDR3 nucleotides are TGTGCCAGCAGCGAAGCGGGGGGGCCGTACAATGAGCAGTTCTTC. Its protein is CASSEAGGPYNEQFF. The chain joins TRBV7-3 to TRBJ2-1; 10 bases are shared with TRBD2. With V trimmed by 5 bases and J by 4 bases, 5 bases remained unmatched. Germline V gene data show CDR1 as SGHTA and CDR2 as FQGTGA. This CDR3 contains 15 residues.

The rearrangement links TRBV27 to TRBJ1-2, with TRBD1 matching 7 bases. The CDR3 consists of 19 residues. Per the germline V gene, CDR1 is MNHEY and CDR2 is SMNVEV (reference sequence). The V gene end was trimmed by 0 bases and the J gene end by 5 bases; junction bases not matched to a gene: 18. CDR3 nucleotide sequence: TGTGCCAGCAGTTTATCAGGGGGGACAGTCAACCCCTCCCTTTATGGCTACACCTTC. This encodes CASSLSGGTVNPSLYGYTF.

The chain employs TRBV10-2 and TRBJ2-2; the match to TRBD2 covers 8 bases. With V trimmed by 5 bases and J by 3 bases, 2 bases remained unmatched. This CDR3 contains 14 residues. The germline V gene has CDR1 WSHSY and CDR2 SAAADI. CDR3 in DNA: TGCGCCAGCAGTAGCGGGAGCCACACCGGGGAGCTGTTTTTT. This gives the protein CASSSGSHTGELFF.

The rearrangement joins TRBV15 to TRBJ2-4; the match to TRBD1 covers 8 bases. V lost 0 bases and J lost 9; bases outside the gene matches: 10. Per the germline V gene, CDR1 is LNHNV and CDR2 is YYDKDF (reference sequence). The CDR3 is 16 residues long. CDR3 coding DNA: TGTGCCACCAGCAGAGATCAATCAGGGGGCTTGGGCATTCAGTACTTC. This translates into CATSRDQSGGLGIQYF. Based on the CDR3 plus reference TRBV15 and TRBJ2-4, the full variable domain is DAMVIQNPRYQVTQFGKPVTLSCSQTLNHNVMYWYQQKSSQAPKLLFHYYDKDFNNEADTPDNFQSRRPNTSFCFLDIRSPGLGDTAMYLCATSRDQSGGLGIQYFGAGTRLSVL.

CDR3 sequence reads: CASSQDLAAYEQYF. The CDR3 DNA sequence: TGTGCCAGCAGCCAAGATCTAGCGGCGTACGAGCAGTACTTC. This sequence joins TRBV4-2 and TRBJ2-7; 7 positions match TRBD2. CDR1 is LGHNA and CDR2 is YNFKEQ in the germline V gene. There are 14 residues in the CDR3. V lost 0 bases to trimming and J lost 4 bases; unmatched junction nucleotides: 3.

The chain uses TRBV9 and TRBJ1-1; 7 bases fit TRBD1. This CDR3 region has 15 residues. V gave up 4 bases and J gave up 5 bases; unmatched junction bases: 11. From germline, CDR1 is SGDLS and CDR2 YYNGEE. The DNA of the CDR3 is TGTGCCAGCAGCTCAAGGGGGCAGGTGGGGACTGAAGCTTTCTTT. Protein product: CASSSRGQVGTEAFF.

The V gene is TRBV27, the J gene TRBJ2-3; D is uncertain. V lost 8 bases and J 5 bases, leaving 11 bases between the germline ends. CDR3 length equals 12 residues. Germline CDR1 reads MNHEY; CDR2 reads SMNVEV (reference sequence). The CDR3 coding sequence is TGTGCCAGCGGTCCGTCGATAGATACGCAGTATTTT. It is translated as CASGPSIDTQYF.

The chain recombines TRBV28 with TRBJ2-1; maybe TRBD2 (7 bases). The ends were cut back, 1 base at V and 6 bases at J, with 13 bases in the middle. CDR1 and CDR2 from the germline V gene are MDHEN and SYDVKM. The CDR3 spans 15 residues. The DNA of the CDR3 is TGTGCCAGCAGTTTATCCGGGGGGCCGGGCAATGAGCAGTTCTTC. This sequence encodes CASSLSGGPGNEQFF.

The chain has TRBV2 and TRBJ1-5, with 7 bases lining up with TRBD1. The CDR3 runs to 16 residues. From germline, CDR1 is SNHLY and CDR2 FYNNEI. J was trimmed by 1 base and V by 7 bases; bases with no gene match: 10. CDR3 residues: CASTSLQGLSNQPQHF. The CDR3 nucleotides read TGTGCCAGCACTAGCTTACAGGGGCTGAGCAATCAGCCCCAGCATTTT.

The chain is built from TRBV29-1 and TRBJ1-1; 7 bases fit TRBD1. The CDR3 is 13 residues long. V dropped 4 bases and J dropped 4; count of bases not matched to a gene: 6. Per germline, CDR1 SQVTM and CDR2 ANQGSEA. CDR3 sequence (DNA): TGCAGCGTTGCGGAGACAGGGACCACTGAAGCTTTCTTT. It specifies CSVAETGTTEAFF.

The chain has TRBV15 and TRBJ1-6, with no clear D. This CDR3 comprises 16 residues. V lost 0 bases and J 0 bases, leaving 6 bases between the germline ends. Looked up from germline, CDR1 is LNHNV and CDR2 is YYDKDF (reference sequence). Here the CDR3 reads CATSRDRSSYNSPLHF. The DNA for the CDR3 is TGTGCCACCAGCAGAGATAGGAGCTCCTATAATTCACCCCTCCACTTT.

The chain joins TRBV7-9 to TRBJ2-7; weak D call: TRBD1 (5 bases). Looked up from germline, CDR1 is SEHNR and CDR2 is FQNEAQ (reference sequence). The CDR3 is 14 residues long. The germline V and J ends were trimmed by 2 bases and 0 bases, with 8 bases remaining between them. CDR3 sequence (DNA): TGTGCCAGCAGCTTACAGGGATCCTCCTACGAGCAGTACTTC. Translated: CASSLQGSSYEQYF.

This clone was counted once. This sequence joins TRBV7-9 and TRBJ1-4; D not resolved. The V end was cut by 1 base, the J end by 3 bases, with 21 bases between. The CDR3 contains 19 residues. Germline-derived CDR1 and CDR2 are SEHNR and FQNEAQ (reference sequence). The CDR3 DNA reads as TGTGCCAGCAGCTTAGAGGGAGCCGGGAACCTAGCCTCTAATGAAAAACTGTTTTTT. This gives the protein CASSLEGAGNLASNEKLFF.

The rearrangement links TRBV28 to TRBJ1-3, with D hard to call. Germline V lookup: CDR1 MDHEN, CDR2 SYDVKM. V gave up 3 bases and J gave up 2 bases, with 5 bases separating them. CDR3 length equals 13 residues. The CDR3, as DNA: TGTGCCAGCAGTTTCGGCCCTGGAAACACCATATATTTT. It translates to CASSFGPGNTIYF.

The chain carries TRBV5-1 and TRBJ2-3; 14 bases match TRBD2. Unmatched junction bases numbered 6, after V lost 6 bases and J lost 3 bases. The CDR3 runs to 16 residues. The germline gives CDR1 SGHRS, CDR2 YFSETQ. The CDR3 loop is CASTFGTSGGTDTQYF. The CDR3 region has the DNA TGCGCCAGCACCTTCGGGACTAGCGGGGGTACAGATACGCAGTATTTT.

This chain links TRBV27 with TRBJ2-7, with D possibly matching TRBD2 (5 bases). Trimming shortened V by 7 bases and J by 7 bases, and 14 bases separated the two germline ends. Germline CDR1 is MNHEY and CDR2 is SMNVEV (reference sequence). This CDR3 comprises 12 residues. The CDR3 loop is CASKGVPGEQYF. In nucleotides, the CDR3 is TGTGCCAGCAAAGGAGTCCCGGGGGAGCAGTACTTC.

The V and J genes are TRBV7-9 and TRBJ2-2, with a weak D call TRBD2 (8 bases). Germline V gives CDR1 SEHNR, CDR2 FQNEAQ (reference sequence). CDR3 size: 17 residues. The V and J ends lost 4 bases and 1 base respectively, with 16 bases between them. The CDR3 protein is CASSSGGLGLNTGELFF. The CDR3 nucleotides read TGTGCCAGCAGCTCAGGGGGACTAGGATTGAACACCGGGGAGCTGTTTTTT.